This entry lists 30 T cell receptor beta chains sequenced from one sample in a study of control samples from healthy donors and cancer patients. TCRdb's copy holds only in-frame clones and misses some; the assay was immunoSEQ multiplex PCR. In the table there are over 80,000 clones, 91% of which are singletons. The sequenced sample consisted of blood. The origin of the receptors is a man aged 30-40 years in good health.

The rearrangement uses TRBV6-2 or TRBV6-3 and TRBJ1-2; a possible D gene is TRBD1 (6 bases). The CDR3 consists of 17 residues. V was trimmed by 2 bases and J by 0 bases, leaving 16 bases between them. Germline CDR1 and CDR2: MNHEY and SVGEGT. The CDR3 DNA reads as TGTGCCAGCAGTTACACCCCGGACAGAACTACTAACTATGGCTACACCTTC. Protein sequence: CASSYTPDRTTNYGYTF.

V and J are TRBV11-2 and TRBJ2-7; 9 positions agree with TRBD2. This CDR3 has 15 residues. Germline loops: CDR1 SGHAT, CDR2 FQNNGV. The trim removed 1 base at V and 4 bases at J, leaving 5 bases unmatched. CDR3: CASSLVGGGAYEQYF. The CDR3 coding sequence is TGTGCCAGCAGCTTAGTCGGCGGGGGGGCATACGAGCAGTACTTC.

The CDR3 here is CASSFRDRVSSPYEQYF. As DNA, the CDR3 is TGTGCCAGCAGCTTCCGGGACAGGGTATCAAGTCCCTACGAGCAGTACTTC. The genes are TRBV7-9 and TRBJ2-7, with 9 bases aligning to TRBD1. V was pared by 3 bases and J by 2 bases, with 11 bases of the junction left unmatched. The CDR3 spans 17 residues. Germline CDR1 SEHNR, CDR2 FQNEAQ (reference sequence).

This sequence joins TRBV5-1 and TRBJ2-2; the D call may be TRBD1 or TRBD2 (5 bases each). Germline lookup yields CDR1 SGHRS and CDR2 YFSETQ. V was cut by 3 bases and J by 1 base, with 13 bases left in between. This CDR3 has 16 residues. The CDR3: CASSSTGTQNTGELFF. The DNA of the CDR3 is TGCGCCAGCAGCTCCACCGGGACCCAGAACACCGGGGAGCTGTTTTTT.

About this clone: Other DNA sequences from this sample encode an identical CDR3 as well. For the CDR3, the DNA is TGTGCCAGCAGCCCCCAAGAGACCCAGTACTTC. This codes for CASSPQETQYF. This chain links TRBV7-9 with TRBJ2-5, with D unclear. Germline V gene data show CDR1 as SEHNR and CDR2 as FQNEAQ (reference sequence). CDR3 length: 11 residues. V was pared by 5 bases and J by 1 base, with 2 bases between.

V is TRBV6-1 and J is TRBJ2-3, with D uncertain. Trimming cost V 1 base and J 4 bases, with 15 bases left between them. CDR3 size: 16 residues. The germline CDR1 and CDR2 sequences are MNHNS and SASEGT. As DNA, the CDR3 is TGTGCCAGCAGTGAAGTGAGTACCAGAGCAGCAGATACGCAGTATTTT. Amino acid sequence: CASSEVSTRAADTQYF.

DNA of the CDR3: TGCGCCAGCAGCCAAACAGGAGGGTCTGAAGCTTTCTTT. Encoded protein: CASSQTGGSEAFF. J is TRBJ1-1 and V is TRBV5-1; a possible D gene is TRBD1 (5 bases). V lost 4 bases and J lost 6, with 13 bases in between. The CDR3 loop spans 13 amino acids. Germline V gives CDR1 SGHRS, CDR2 YFSETQ.

CDR3 loop: CATSDPRAGDNQPQHF. The CDR3 nucleotides are TGTGCCACCAGTGACCCAAGGGCGGGAGACAATCAGCCCCAGCATTTT. The V and J genes are TRBV24-1 and TRBJ1-5; no clear D. V lost 4 bases and J 3 bases, leaving 15 bases between the germline ends. Germline CDR1 KGHDR, CDR2 SFDVKD. The CDR3 loop spans 16 amino acids.

The rearrangement links TRBV2 to TRBJ1-5, with D possibly TRBD1 on 6 matching bases. Per germline, CDR1 SNHLY and CDR2 FYNNEI. Trimming cost V 6 bases and J 4 bases, with 10 bases left between them. The CDR3 covers 13 residues. CDR3 in DNA: TGTGCCAGCAGCAATCAGGGGAATCAGCCCCAGCATTTT. Translation: CASSNQGNQPQHF.

V gene TRBV7-9 combines with J gene TRBJ1-1, with a tentative D call TRBD1 (5 bases). V was cut by 5 bases and J by 2 bases, with 9 bases left in between. Germline lookup yields CDR1 SEHNR and CDR2 FQNEAQ (reference sequence). CDR3 size: 13 residues. The CDR3 coding sequence is TGTGCCAGCAGCCGGGGGTCCAACACTGAAGCTTTCTTT. Translated: CASSRGSNTEAFF.

V and J are TRBV11-2 and TRBJ2-2; D unclear. The V end lost 4 bases, the J end lost 5 bases, and 8 bases lay between the germline ends. The CDR3 sequence is 13 residues long. CDR1 SGHAT and CDR2 FQNNGV come from the germline V gene. DNA of the CDR3: TGTGCCAGCAGCTGGGGAAGGACCGGGGAGCTGTTTTTT. Translated: CASSWGRTGELFF.

The chain carries TRBV27 and TRBJ2-1, with 10 bases lining up with TRBD2. Germline-derived CDR1 and CDR2 are MNHEY and SMNVEV (reference sequence). The trim removed 5 bases at V and 5 bases at J, leaving 9 bases unmatched. The CDR3 spans 16 residues. The CDR3 nucleotides are TGTGCCAGCAGTACTCCCGCCACTAGCGGGAACAATGAGCAGTTCTTC. Protein sequence: CASSTPATSGNNEQFF.

V gene TRBV2 combines with J gene TRBJ2-7; a weak D match, TRBD1 (6 bases). In germline, CDR1 is SNHLY, CDR2 FYNNEI. CDR3 length equals 13 residues. V lost 4 bases and J 5 bases, leaving 12 bases between the germline ends. Written as DNA, the CDR3 is TGTGCCAGCAGTGGTCAGGGGTCCAACGAGCAGTACTTC. The encoded protein is CASSGQGSNEQYF.

The chain combines TRBV19 with TRBJ2-1, with D possibly TRBD2 on 6 matching bases. The length of the CDR3 is 18 residues. The germline V gene encodes CDR1 LNHDA and CDR2 SQIVND (reference sequence). The V and J ends lost 3 bases and 0 bases respectively, with 18 bases between them. The CDR3 is CASSIWTKWGYSYNEQFF. CDR3 sequence (DNA): TGTGCCAGTAGTATCTGGACTAAGTGGGGCTACTCCTACAATGAGCAGTTCTTC.

This clone showed up just once. This rearrangement joins TRBV7-3 to TRBJ1-1; no reliable D call. There are 14 residues in the CDR3. Germline V gene lookup returns CDR1 SGHTA and CDR2 FQGTGA. Trimming shortened V by 2 bases and J by 5 bases, and 12 bases separated the two germline ends. The CDR3 region has the DNA TGTGCCAGCAGCTTAGGACGGAAAGAGACTGAAGCTTTCTTT. It yields the protein CASSLGRKETEAFF.

V and J are TRBV19 and TRBJ1-5; possibly TRBD1 for D (6 bases). The CDR3 has 17 amino acids. CDR1 LNHDA and CDR2 SQIVND come from the germline V gene (reference sequence). The V end lost 2 bases, the J end lost 4 bases, and 18 bases lay between the germline ends. The CDR3 loop is CASSISGTRGLNQPQHF. The CDR3 DNA reads TGTGCCAGTAGTATATCCGGGACACGGGGGTTGAATCAGCCCCAGCATTTT.

The J gene is TRBJ1-6, the V gene TRBV15, with D uncertain. Trimming took off 3 bases at V and 6 bases at J, with 6 bases between the two ends. CDR3 length: 13 amino acids. Germline V gene sequence: CDR1 LNHNV, CDR2 YYDKDF (reference sequence). The CDR3 protein is CATSSELNSPLHF. CDR3 bases: TGTGCCACCAGCAGCGAACTTAATTCACCCCTCCACTTT. Complete variable domain (other parts from reference TRBV15 and TRBJ1-6): DAMVIQNPRYQVTQFGKPVTLSCSQTLNHNVMYWYQQKSSQAPKLLFHYYDKDFNNEADTPDNFQSRRPNTSFCFLDIRSPGLGDTAMYLCATSSELNSPLHFGNGTRLTVT.

The CDR3 is CASSEGTSGGYEQYF. Written as DNA, the CDR3 is TGCGCCAGCAGTGAAGGAACTAGCGGGGGCTACGAGCAGTACTTC. The chain combines TRBV10-2 with TRBJ2-7, with 11 bases identical to TRBD2. The CDR3 length is 15 residues. Trimming took 3 bases from V and 3 from J; bases not matched to a gene: 4. From germline, CDR1 is WSHSY and CDR2 SAAADI.

The rearrangement uses TRBV29-1 and TRBJ1-1; D gene unclear. The germline V gene encodes CDR1 SQVTM and CDR2 ANQGSEA. CDR3 length equals 12 residues. V dropped 4 bases and J dropped 4 bases, with 10 bases sitting between them. The CDR3 DNA reads as TGCAGCGTTGGACCGGTGGGCACTGAAGCTTTCTTT. Translating it yields CSVGPVGTEAFF.

J is TRBJ2-7 and V is TRBV27, with 12 bases aligning to TRBD1. V was pared by 5 bases and J by 5 bases, with 4 bases of the junction left unmatched. Germline CDR1 is MNHEY and CDR2 is SMNVEV (reference sequence). The CDR3 extends over 14 amino acids. The CDR3 loop is CASSKGQGADEQYF. CDR3 in DNA: TGTGCCAGCAGTAAGGGACAGGGGGCAGACGAGCAGTACTTC.

The V and J genes are TRBV29-1 and TRBJ2-5; possible D gene TRBD2, 6 bases. The ends were cut back, 8 bases at V and 0 bases at J, with 13 bases in the middle. This CDR3 is 13 amino acids long. Germline assignment: CDR1 SQVTM and CDR2 ANQGSEA. The CDR3 protein is CSFGSGYQETQYF. The CDR3 DNA sequence: TGCAGCTTCGGGAGCGGGTACCAAGAGACCCAGTACTTC.

The rearrangement uses TRBV3-1 (or the pseudogene TRBV3-2) and TRBJ2-1, with TRBD2 identical over 11 bases. In germline, CDR1 is LGHDT, CDR2 YNNKEL (reference sequence). The CDR3 sequence is 14 residues long. The junction had 6 bases not matched to a gene; V was cut back by 2 bases and J by 12 bases. DNA of the CDR3: TGTGCCAGCAGCCAAAATAGCGGGGGGGCCGTGCAGTTCTTC. It encodes CASSQNSGGAVQFF.

The V gene is TRBV11-2, the J gene TRBJ2-7; the D gene could be TRBD1 or TRBD2 (5 bases each). V was shortened by 2 bases and J by 4 bases, with 15 bases between the two germline ends. Germline V gene lookup returns CDR1 SGHAT and CDR2 FQNNGV. The CDR3 is 15 amino acids. The CDR3 loop reads CASSLPGSEGYEQYF. DNA of the CDR3: TGTGCCAGCAGCTTACCCGGGTCCGAGGGGTACGAGCAGTACTTC.

The chain links TRBV9 to TRBJ2-1; 14 bases line up with TRBD2. The CDR3 is 15 residues long. V lost 3 bases and J lost 9; bases outside the gene matches: 5. The germline V gene encodes CDR1 SGDLS and CDR2 YYNGEE. The CDR3 loop reads CASSESGLAGVEQFF. The CDR3 region has the DNA TGTGCCAGCAGCGAGTCGGGACTAGCGGGAGTTGAGCAGTTCTTC.

The rearrangement links TRBV2 to TRBJ2-1, with D maybe TRBD2 (5 bases). Germline assignment: CDR1 SNHLY and CDR2 FYNNEI. V was clipped by 9 bases and J by 0 bases, with 12 bases between them. This CDR3 is built from 14 residues. This CDR3 is CASQEDSSYNEQFF. The CDR3 DNA reads as TGTGCCAGTCAGGAGGATAGCTCCTACAATGAGCAGTTCTTC.

The gene calls are TRBV4-3 and TRBJ2-1; 11 bases line up with TRBD2. Germline CDR1 LGHNA, CDR2 YSLEER. With 0 bases clipped from V and 5 bases from J, the junction kept 6 bases outside the gene matches. This CDR3 is 17 amino acids long. The CDR3 here is CASSQDTLAGEHNEQFF. Here the CDR3 DNA reads TGCGCCAGCAGCCAAGATACACTAGCGGGGGAACACAATGAGCAGTTCTTC.

The chain uses TRBV7-8 and TRBJ1-2, with 8 positions matching TRBD1. V lost 7 bases to trimming and J lost 7 bases; unmatched junction nucleotides: 11. The CDR3 has 14 residues. Germline V gene sequence: CDR1 SGHVS, CDR2 FQNEAQ. CDR3 sequence (DNA): TGTGCCAGCACCCAGGGGGCGCTTGACCTTGGCTACACCTTC. Protein: CASTQGALDLGYTF. The full variable domain, in which reference TRBV7-8 and TRBJ1-2 provide the parts outside the CDR3, is GAGVSQSPRYKVAKRGQDVALRCDPISGHVSLFWYQQALGQGPEFLTYFQNEAQLDKSGLPSDRFFAERPEGSVSTLKIQRTQQEDSAVYLCASTQGALDLGYTFGSGTRLTVV.

This rearrangement joins TRBV5-6 to TRBJ2-1, with 7 bases identical to TRBD2. V dropped 3 bases and J dropped 0; count of bases not matched to a gene: 3. The germline V gene encodes CDR1 SGHDT and CDR2 YYEEEE. This CDR3 is 15 amino acids long. The CDR3 DNA reads as TGTGCCAGCAGCTACGGGGGGAGCTCCTACAATGAGCAGTTCTTC. This codes for CASSYGGSSYNEQFF.

V usage is TRBV4-1 and J usage is TRBJ2-7; D is unclear. Deletions cut 4 bases from V and 0 bases from J, with 13 bases between. The CDR3 is 15 amino acids. The germline CDR1 and CDR2 sequences are MGHRA and YSYEKL. For the CDR3, the DNA is TGCGCCAGCAGCCCCACAGAAGGCCTCTCCTACGAGCAGTACTTC. Translation gives CASSPTEGLSYEQYF.

J is TRBJ2-5 and V is TRBV20-1; no definite D call. The CDR3 is made up of 11 amino acids. V lost 7 bases to trimming and J lost 2 bases, with 8 bases between them. Germline CDR1 reads DFQATT; CDR2 reads SNEGSKA (reference sequence). The DNA of the CDR3 is TGCAGTGGGAGTGGACAAGAGACCCAGTACTTC. Its protein product is CSGSGQETQYF.